The 19 T cell receptor beta chains presented below share a single source sample, sequenced in a study of regulatory T cells in long-lasting Graves disease. Time point of the sample: newly diagnosed GD, antithyroid drugs for less than 3 months. PBMC-derived RNA was used for the TCR library. Building the TCR beta libraries relied on iRepertoire HTBI primers, and CDR3 regions underwent Arm-PCR. TCRdb processed the multiplex PCR reads anew with MiXCR; each CDR3 protein has one entry. Of roughly 380,000 distinct CDR3 sequences listed, 15% to 17% are singletons. The sequences come from peripheral blood mononuclear cells (PBMCs), collected at new diagnosis, from a patient treated with antithyroid drugs. These receptors all come from a female donor with Graves disease.

This clonotype has only a few counts. The chain carries TRBV3-1 and TRBJ2-4; TRBD2 might be the D (6 bases). Between the trimmed V and J ends, which lost 4 bases and 3 bases, there was a span of 16 bases. This CDR3 is built from 16 residues. CDR1 and CDR2 (germline): LGHDT, YNNKEL (reference sequence). The CDR3 DNA follows: TGTGCCAGCAGCCTCACACTCAGGAGGGACAAAAACATTCAGTACTTC. It is translated as CASSLTLRRDKNIQYF.

Ten or more counts support this clonotype. The chain recombines TRBV11-2 with TRBJ1-4; 7 bases align to TRBD1. In germline, CDR1 is SGHAT, CDR2 FQNNGV. This CDR3 is 14 amino acids long. V trimming: 5 bases; J trimming: 9 bases; junction bases outside the gene matches: 9. CDR3 region: CASSPTGWPKKLFF. The CDR3 DNA reads TGTGCCAGCAGCCCGACAGGGTGGCCAAAAAAACTGTTTTTT.

There are many counts of this clonotype. The chain combines TRBV12-3 or TRBV12-4 with TRBJ2-7, with TRBD1 matching 7 bases. CDR3 length equals 15 residues. The V segment lost 6 bases and the J segment 2 bases; nucleotides outside the gene matches: 10. CDR3 protein: CASSPSDRTAYEQYF. CDR3 in DNA: TGTGCCAGCAGCCCATCGGACAGGACAGCCTACGAGCAGTACTTC.

In this sample, this clonotype turned up many times. The genes are TRBV19 and TRBJ1-5; D may be TRBD1 (6 bases). V lost 3 bases, J lost 6 bases, and 15 bases lay in between. The germline CDR1 and CDR2 sequences are LNHDA and SQIVND (reference sequence). The CDR3 consists of 15 residues. CDR3 region: CASSIGPRGGQPQHF. The CDR3 region has the DNA TGTGCCAGTAGTATTGGGCCCAGGGGAGGTCAGCCCCAGCATTTT.

J is TRBJ1-5 and V is TRBV2, with 7 bases that match TRBD1. V was clipped by 9 bases and J by 6 bases; unmatched bases: 14. Germline V gives CDR1 SNHLY, CDR2 FYNNEI. The CDR3 runs 15 residues. This chain's CDR3 is CASTQGQSDAQPQHF. As DNA, the CDR3 is TGTGCCAGTACCCAGGGACAGTCAGATGCTCAGCCCCAGCATTTT.

The table lists this clonotype with many counts. This chain links TRBV4-1 with TRBJ2-3; TRBD2 agrees at 9 bases. CDR1 MGHRA and CDR2 YSYEKL come from the germline V gene. After removal of 2 bases from V and 6 bases from J, the junction contained 12 bases not matched to a gene. This CDR3 region has 17 residues. The CDR3 protein is CASSQRFPSGEADTQYF. As DNA, the CDR3 is TGCGCCAGCAGCCAACGTTTCCCTAGCGGGGAGGCGGATACGCAGTATTTT.

V is TRBV15 and J is TRBJ1-1; the D gene is possibly TRBD1 (6 bases). The germline gives CDR1 LNHNV, CDR2 YYDKDF (reference sequence). V was cut by 5 bases and J by 1 base, with 17 bases left in between. The CDR3 covers 16 residues. The chain's CDR3 is CATSGKQGSPNTEAFF. CDR3 sequence (DNA): TGTGCCACCAGCGGAAAACAGGGCTCCCCGAACACTGAAGCTTTCTTT.

This clonotype was counted a few times. The gene calls are TRBV27 and TRBJ1-4; D is possibly TRBD1 (5 bases). The CDR3 totals 17 residues. The germline V gene has CDR1 MNHEY and CDR2 SMNVEV (reference sequence). V was cut by 6 bases and J by 4 bases, with 21 bases left in between. In DNA, the CDR3 is TGTGCCAGCAGCCCCCCAACTGGGGACCCCCTTAATGAAAAACTGTTTTTT. This sequence encodes CASSPPTGDPLNEKLFF. The complete variable domain, with remaining parts taken from reference TRBV27 and TRBJ1-4, reads EAQVTQNPRYLITVTGKKLTVTCSQNMNHEYMSWYRQDPGLGLRQIYYSMNVEVTDKGDVPEGYKVSRKEKRNFPLILESPSPNQTSLYFCASSPPTGDPLNEKLFFGSGTQLSVL.

The chain joins TRBV28 to TRBJ2-5, with 7 positions matching TRBD1. Germline assignment: CDR1 MDHEN and CDR2 SYDVKM. Germline trimming cut 4 bases from V and 6 bases from J; bases unmatched to any gene: 11. The CDR3 extends over 15 amino acids. CDR3: CASSSRDSSRKTQYF. In DNA, the CDR3 is TGTGCCAGCAGTTCCCGGGACAGCTCTCGGAAGACCCAGTACTTC.

In its sample, this clonotype was seen many times. The chain has TRBV20-1 and TRBJ2-1, with D possibly TRBD2 on 5 matching bases. This CDR3 spans 14 amino acids. Deletions cut 0 bases from V and 6 bases from J, with 12 bases between. Per germline, CDR1 DFQATT and CDR2 SNEGSKA (reference sequence). In DNA, the CDR3 is TGCAGTGCTAGAGATTTACTAGGGCGCAATGAGCAGTTCTTC. Amino acids: CSARDLLGRNEQFF.

This clonotype was seen repeatedly, ten times or more. The chain employs TRBV12-3 or TRBV12-4 and TRBJ1-2; 9 bases agree with TRBD1. J was trimmed by 2 bases and V by 6 bases; bases with no gene match: 7. CDR3 length: 15 residues. The CDR3 DNA reads TGTGCCAGCAGCTCCCCGGGACAGGGCAACTATGGCTACACCTTC. This encodes CASSSPGQGNYGYTF.

This clonotype was recorded many times. This chain connects TRBV18 to TRBJ1-1, with D unclear. Germline V gene sequence: CDR1 KGHSH, CDR2 LQKENI. CDR3 length equals 14 residues. V was pared by 6 bases and J by 0 bases, with 11 bases between. CDR3 residues: CASSPSVVNTEAFF. For the CDR3, the DNA is TGTGCCAGCTCCCCGTCGGTGGTGAACACTGAAGCTTTCTTT. The full variable domain, with the rest looked up from reference TRBV18 and TRBJ1-1, is NAGVMQNPRHLVRRRGQEARLRCSPMKGHSHVYWYRQLPEEGLKFMVYLQKENIIDESGMPKERFSAEFPKEGPSILRIQQVVRGDSAAYFCASSPSVVNTEAFFGQGTRLTVV.

At least ten counts were recorded for this clonotype. CDR3 DNA sequence: TGTGCCAGCAGTGAAACTAGCGGGGGGGCCTTCAACAATGAGCAGTTCTTC. Translation gives CASSETSGGAFNNEQFF. The J gene is TRBJ2-1, the V gene TRBV2, with 13 bases that match TRBD2. This CDR3 has 17 residues. With V trimmed by 2 bases and J by 5 bases, 6 bases remained unmatched. The V gene's germline CDR1 is SNHLY and CDR2 FYNNEI.

In its sample, this clonotype was seen once. A read error may be the cause here, since a much bigger clone is one base away. V is TRBV6-5 and J is TRBJ2-3; either TRBD1 or TRBD2 may fit D (5 bases each). The CDR3 totals 16 residues. Germline V CDR1 and CDR2: MNHEY, SVGAGI. In DNA, the CDR3 is TGTGCCAGCACGGTTACTCCAGGGACCAGCACAGATACGCGGTATTTT. Translating it yields CASTVTPGTSTDTRYF.

This clonotype was observed at least ten times. The V call is TRBV6-2 or TRBV6-3, the J call TRBJ2-1, with 13 bases fitting TRBD2. J was trimmed by 9 bases and V by 5 bases; bases with no gene match: 7. This CDR3 comprises 15 residues. Germline V gene data show CDR1 as MNHEY and CDR2 as SVGEGT. The CDR3 bases are TGTGCCAGCAGTCCACTAGCGGGAGGGCCTGGTGAGCAGTTCTTC. Its protein product is CASSPLAGGPGEQFF.

The table lists this clonotype with many counts. The V call is TRBV30, the J call TRBJ2-3; tentative D call: TRBD2 (6 bases). CDR1 is GTSNPN, CDR2 SVGIG, per germline (reference sequence). The CDR3 is 13 amino acids. V lost 3 bases, J lost 3 bases, and 10 bases lay in between. The CDR3 DNA reads TGTGCCTGGAGGGACCGGGGGACAGATACGCAGTATTTT. Its translation is CAWRDRGTDTQYF.

There are many counts of this clonotype. The chain combines TRBV27 with TRBJ2-5; 8 nucleotides align to TRBD1. CDR1 is MNHEY and CDR2 is SMNVEV in the germline V gene (reference sequence). There are 15 residues in the CDR3. V lost 6 bases and J lost 5; bases outside the gene matches: 11. CDR3 protein: CASSLGQAPPETQYF. CDR3 DNA: TGTGCCAGCAGCCTGGGACAGGCCCCCCCCGAGACCCAGTACTTC.

Many counts were recorded for this clonotype. The chain has TRBV2 and TRBJ2-3; D gene uncertain. The CDR3 totals 14 residues. Trimming took off 5 bases at V and 1 base at J, with 10 bases between the two ends. Germline-derived CDR1 and CDR2 are SNHLY and FYNNEI. CDR3 protein: CASSSKQGTDTQYF. In DNA, the CDR3 is TGTGCCAGCAGTTCTAAACAAGGCACAGATACGCAGTATTTT.

This clonotype was seen many times. The chain is built from TRBV2 and TRBJ1-1; D uncertain. The V end lost 5 bases, the J end lost 5 bases, and 12 bases lay between the germline ends. CDR3 length equals 13 residues. The V gene's germline CDR1 is SNHLY and CDR2 FYNNEI. Here the CDR3 DNA reads TGTGCCAGCAGTCAACGACGGGTAACTGAAGCTTTCTTT. It specifies CASSQRRVTEAFF.